This entry lists 30 T cell receptor beta chains sequenced from one sample in a study of blood T cell repertoires in COVID-19. The protocol was immunoSEQ multiplex PCR, while the TCRdb copy is restricted to in-frame clones and leaves out a portion. The table records approximately 46,000 clones, 86% of them present only once. The sample was peripheral blood. The receptor source for this set is a human donor in a cohort sampled during active COVID-19.

The table lists this clone with a count of one. The CDR3, as DNA: TGTGCCAGCATGGGGACAGGGAACTCAGAGACCCAGTACTTC. It codes for CASMGTGNSETQYF. The chain couples TRBV6-6 to TRBJ2-5, with 9 nucleotides matching TRBD1. Looked up from germline, CDR1 is MNHNY and CDR2 is SVGAGI (reference sequence). Losses at the gene ends were 7 bases for V and 4 bases for J; bases not matched to a gene: 7. This CDR3 spans 14 amino acids.

This clone was observed a few times. The rearrangement uses TRBV23-1 and TRBJ1-2, with D tentatively TRBD1 (6 bases). TRBV23-1 is marked as an open reading frame, function uncertain. V shed 2 bases and J shed 4 bases, with 23 bases lying between them. The CDR3 is 18 residues long. The CDR3 is CASSQKSQGIQEAYGYTF. DNA of the CDR3: TGCGCCAGCAGTCAAAAATCCCAGGGGATCCAGGAAGCCTATGGCTACACCTTC.

The V and J genes are TRBV19 and TRBJ2-3; 8 bases match TRBD1. This CDR3 contains 15 residues. V was clipped by 3 bases and J by 2 bases; unmatched bases: 4. Per the germline V gene, CDR1 is LNHDA and CDR2 is SQIVND (reference sequence). This CDR3 reads CASSMATGATDTQYF. The CDR3 nucleotides read TGTGCCAGTAGTATGGCGACAGGGGCCACAGATACGCAGTATTTT.

The chain carries TRBV5-1 and TRBJ1-2, with no clear D. This CDR3 comprises 13 residues. Trimming removed 5 bases at V and 2 bases at J, with 10 bases between. Germline CDR1 SGHRS, CDR2 YFSETQ. The CDR3 nucleotides read TGCGCCAGCAGTTATACAGCAAACTATGGCTACACCTTC. This encodes CASSYTANYGYTF. The full variable domain, completed using reference TRBV5-1 and TRBJ1-2, is KAGVTQTPRYLIKTRGQQVTLSCSPISGHRSVSWYQQTPGQGLQFLFEYFSETQRNKGNFPGRFSGRQFSNSRSEMNVSTLELGDSALYLCASSYTANYGYTFGSGTRLTVV.

V gene TRBV7-2 combines with J gene TRBJ2-1; D gene unclear. The CDR3 has 14 residues. Germline V gene sequence: CDR1 SGHTA, CDR2 FQGNSA. V was cut by 0 bases and J by 0 bases, with 3 bases left in between. The CDR3 DNA is TGTGCCAGCAGCTTAGCTCACTCCTACAATGAGCAGTTCTTC. This codes for CASSLAHSYNEQFF. The full variable domain, in which reference TRBV7-2 and TRBJ2-1 provide the parts outside the CDR3, is GAGVSQSPSNKVTEKGKDVELRCDPISGHTALYWYRQSLGQGLEFLIYFQGNSAPDKSGLPSDRFSAERTGGSVSTLTIQRTQQEDSAVYLCASSLAHSYNEQFFGPGTRLTVL.

This chain joins TRBV4-1 and TRBJ2-1; D unresolved. This CDR3 contains 13 residues. From germline, CDR1 is MGHRA and CDR2 YSYEKL. Trimming shortened V by 2 bases and J by 8 bases, and 10 bases separated the two germline ends. The CDR3 DNA reads TGCGCCAGCAGCCAAAAGGAGCACTATGAGCAGTTCTTC. Translation: CASSQKEHYEQFF.

This sequence joins TRBV27 and TRBJ1-5; possible D gene TRBD1, 5 bases. CDR1 and CDR2 (germline): MNHEY, SMNVEV (reference sequence). CDR3 length: 14 residues. Trimming removed 6 bases at V and 1 base at J, with 10 bases between. The CDR3 region is CASRRTMSNQPQHF. The DNA for the CDR3 is TGTGCCAGCAGACGGACAATGAGCAATCAGCCCCAGCATTTT.

The genes are TRBV7-9 and TRBJ2-1; the match to TRBD2 covers 7 bases. Germline CDR1 is SEHNR and CDR2 is FQNEAQ (reference sequence). Germline trimming cut 1 base from V and 0 bases from J; bases unmatched to any gene: 9. The length of the CDR3 is 18 residues. CDR3 loop: CASSLVETSKSSYNEQFF. The CDR3 DNA reads as TGTGCCAGCAGCTTAGTTGAGACTAGCAAAAGCTCCTACAATGAGCAGTTCTTC.

The genes are TRBV5-4 and TRBJ1-2; D gene ambiguous. The CDR3 totals 14 residues. CDR1 is SGHNT and CDR2 is YYREEE in the germline V gene (reference sequence). Trimming removed 0 bases from V and 5 bases from J, with 11 bases in between. DNA of the CDR3: TGTGCCAGCAGCTTGGATCAGGCAGGTTATGGCTACACCTTC. Its translation: CASSLDQAGYGYTF.

The chain uses TRBV2 and TRBJ2-7; unclear D gene. V gave up 7 bases and J gave up 1 base, with 5 bases separating them. Germline values: CDR1 SNHLY, CDR2 FYNNEI. The CDR3 extends over 11 amino acids. The CDR3 DNA reads TGTGCCAGCAACTGGTCCTACGAGCAGTACTTC. Translating gives CASNWSYEQYF.

This chain links TRBV14 with TRBJ2-7; 10 bases line up with TRBD2. The CDR3 is 18 residues long. The junction had 11 bases not matched to a gene; V was cut back by 3 bases and J by 0 bases. Germline lookup yields CDR1 SGHDN and CDR2 FVKESK. As DNA, the CDR3 is TGTGCCAGCAGCCACCACGTTGGTAGCGGGAGGACCTCCTACGAGCAGTACTTC. Protein sequence: CASSHHVGSGRTSYEQYF.

The J gene is TRBJ1-4, the V gene TRBV11-2; 7 bases line up with TRBD1. The V and J ends lost 3 bases and 0 bases, in that order; junction bases with no gene match: 4. The CDR3 contains 16 residues. Germline V lookup: CDR1 SGHAT, CDR2 FQNNGV. The CDR3 here is CASSLGQTATNEKLFF. In DNA, the CDR3 is TGTGCCAGCAGCTTGGGACAGACTGCAACTAATGAAAAACTGTTTTTT.

This clone was detected only a few times. J is TRBJ2-1 and V is TRBV2; D ambiguous. In germline, CDR1 is SNHLY, CDR2 FYNNEI. CDR3 length: 14 residues. Deletions cut 7 bases from V and 2 bases from J, with 12 bases between. The CDR3 sequence: CASTTDKTYNEQFF. The CDR3 DNA sequence: TGTGCCAGCACTACCGACAAGACCTACAATGAGCAGTTCTTC.

V usage is TRBV9 and J usage is TRBJ2-3; D is ambiguous. Germline assignment: CDR1 SGDLS and CDR2 YYNGEE. CDR3 length equals 14 residues. The V end lost 9 bases, the J end lost 0 bases, and 14 bases lay between the germline ends. CDR3 protein: CATSYWASTDTQYF. DNA for the CDR3: TGTGCCACCTCTTACTGGGCTAGCACAGATACGCAGTATTTT.

This clone was detected only a few times. The rearrangement uses TRBV7-9 and TRBJ2-7; D might be TRBD1 (6 bases). Germline CDR1 reads SEHNR; CDR2 reads FQNEAQ (reference sequence). This CDR3 spans 16 amino acids. The V and J ends lost 5 bases and 0 bases respectively, with 17 bases between them. The CDR3 loop reads CASSQGLGVTSYEQYF. The CDR3 DNA is TGTGCCAGCAGCCAGGGGCTAGGGGTTACCTCCTACGAGCAGTACTTC.

The chain employs TRBV9 and TRBJ2-6; no clear D gene. CDR3 size: 15 residues. V lost 0 bases to trimming and J lost 1 base, with 5 bases between them. Germline V gives CDR1 SGDLS, CDR2 YYNGEE. For the CDR3, the DNA is TGTGCCAGCAGCGTAGCAGGTTCTGGGGCCAACGTCCTGACTTTC. Translating it yields CASSVAGSGANVLTF.

This chain uses TRBV2 with TRBJ1-5, with TRBD1 matching 8 bases. Germline V gives CDR1 SNHLY, CDR2 FYNNEI. The CDR3 has 17 residues. V shed 8 bases and J 3 bases; nucleotides not matched to a gene: 15. CDR3 protein: CASGLGGTGGPNQPQHF. The CDR3 DNA reads TGTGCCAGCGGTCTCGGGGGGACAGGAGGACCCAATCAGCCCCAGCATTTT. Supplemented by reference TRBV2 and TRBJ1-5, the full variable domain reads EPEVTQTPSHQVTQMGQEVILRCVPISNHLYFYWYRQILGQKVEFLVSFYNNEISEKSEIFDDQFSVERPDGSNFTLKIRSTKLEDSAMYFCASGLGGTGGPNQPQHFGDGTRLSIL.

The rearrangement joins TRBV29-1 to TRBJ2-3, with 11 bases lining up with TRBD2. The length of the CDR3 is 17 residues. Germline CDR1 reads SQVTM; CDR2 reads ANQGSEA. The ends lost 6 bases at V and 2 bases at J; junction bases unmatched: 13. DNA for the CDR3: TGCAGCGTCAACCAACTAGCGGGAGTAGAAAACACAGATACGCAGTATTTT. Translated: CSVNQLAGVENTDTQYF.

This chain uses TRBV19 with TRBJ2-4; TRBD1 agrees at 7 bases. This CDR3 spans 16 amino acids. CDR1 and CDR2 (germline): LNHDA, SQIVND (reference sequence). J gave up 2 bases and V 5 bases, and 9 bases lay outside the gene matches. In nucleotides, the CDR3 is TGTGCCAGTAGTGAGACAGGGTCGGGGTCCAAAAACATTCAGTACTTC. It specifies CASSETGSGSKNIQYF. Full variable domain (outside the CDR3, taken from reference TRBV19 and TRBJ2-4): DGGITQSPKYLFRKEGQNVTLSCEQNLNHDAMYWYRQDPGQGLRLIYYSQIVNDFQKGDIAEGYSVSREKKESFPLTVTSAQKNPTAFYLCASSETGSGSKNIQYFGAGTRLSVL.

V usage is TRBV19 and J usage is TRBJ1-4; TRBD1 matches at 8 bases. Germline CDR1 LNHDA, CDR2 SQIVND (reference sequence). This CDR3 comprises 16 residues. V shed 1 base, J shed 1 base, and the junction held 2 bases outside the gene matches. This CDR3 reads CASSIGGTGTNEKLFF. CDR3 coding DNA: TGTGCCAGTAGTATAGGAGGGACAGGAACTAATGAAAAACTGTTTTTT.

The chain is built from TRBV7-9 and TRBJ2-3; 7 bases are shared with TRBD2. V lost 1 base to trimming and J lost 3 bases; unmatched junction nucleotides: 4. Germline-derived CDR1 and CDR2 are SEHNR and FQNEAQ (reference sequence). The CDR3 contains 15 residues. The CDR3 sequence: CASSLGLAETDTQYF. Written as DNA, the CDR3 is TGTGCCAGCAGCTTAGGTCTAGCGGAGACAGATACGCAGTATTTT.

V and J are TRBV28 and TRBJ2-5, with D hard to call. Germline assignment: CDR1 MDHEN and CDR2 SYDVKM. V shed 2 bases and J shed 5 bases, with 12 bases lying between them. This CDR3 has 14 amino acids. The chain's CDR3 is CASSLSPLRETQYF. The CDR3 coding sequence is TGTGCCAGCAGTTTAAGCCCACTAAGGGAGACCCAGTACTTC.

V is TRBV21-1 and J is TRBJ1-3. TRBV21-1 corresponds to a pseudogene. This CDR3 has 15 residues. The CDR3 sequence: CASGDSGHSGNTIYF. Here the CDR3 DNA reads TGTGCCAGCGGGGATAGCGGTCACTCTGGAAACACCATATATTTT.

In this sample, this clone turned up a few times. The chain uses TRBV6-2 or TRBV6-3 and TRBJ1-1; 8 bases map to TRBD1. After removal of 6 bases from V and 5 bases from J, the junction contained 8 bases not matched to a gene. CDR1 MNHEY and CDR2 SVGEGT come from the germline V gene. This CDR3 has 14 amino acids. The CDR3: CASSLKTGDTEAFF. The DNA of the CDR3 is TGTGCCAGCAGCCTTAAGACAGGGGATACTGAAGCTTTCTTT.

This sequence joins TRBV12-5 and TRBJ1-2; D is possibly TRBD1 (5 bases). V lost 2 bases and J lost 5, with 15 bases in between. Germline CDR1 LGHNT, CDR2 FRNRAP. This CDR3 contains 15 residues. CDR3 residues: CASGLLRGGDYGYTF. The CDR3, as DNA: TGTGCTAGTGGTTTGTTAAGGGGAGGAGATTATGGCTACACCTTC.

The J gene is TRBJ2-3, the V gene TRBV7-3, with TRBD2 identical over 13 bases. The CDR3 has 16 amino acids. V lost 4 bases, J lost 4 bases, and 5 bases stayed unmatched. Germline loops: CDR1 SGHTA, CDR2 FQGTGA. CDR3 region: CASSSGLAGTSDTQYF. CDR3 DNA sequence: TGTGCCAGCAGCTCGGGACTAGCGGGGACATCAGATACGCAGTATTTT.

The gene calls are TRBV6-5 and TRBJ2-1; 11 bases are shared with TRBD1. Trimming removed 6 bases from V and 5 bases from J; junction bases left unmatched: 6. CDR3 length equals 15 residues. CDR1 and CDR2 (germline): MNHEY, SVGAGI. DNA for the CDR3: TGTGCCAGCAGCCCAGGGACAGGGGGTCACAATGAGCAGTTCTTC. This gives the protein CASSPGTGGHNEQFF.

Of note for this clone: This CDR3 is also generated by other DNA sequences in the sample. The CDR3 nucleotides read TGTGCCAGCAGTTACGGTCGGGGGGATACGCAGTATTTT. This encodes CASSYGRGDTQYF. The chain recombines TRBV6-5 with TRBJ2-3, with D perhaps TRBD2 (6 bases). CDR1 and CDR2 from the germline V gene are MNHEY and SVGAGI. The CDR3 is 13 amino acids. V was pared by 2 bases and J by 6 bases, with 9 bases between.

This clone was seen just once. The chain has TRBV30 and TRBJ2-7; 9 bases align to TRBD1. CDR1 and CDR2 (germline): GTSNPN, SVGIG (reference sequence). The J segment lost 2 bases and the V segment lost 3 bases, leaving 5 bases of the junction unmatched. The CDR3 length is 14 residues. The CDR3 DNA reads TGTGCCTGGAGCTCTAGACAGGGGGCCTACGAGCAGTACTTC. It is translated as CAWSSRQGAYEQYF.

The chain is built from TRBV24-1 and TRBJ2-7; 8 bases line up with TRBD1. Germline V lookup: CDR1 KGHDR, CDR2 SFDVKD. Trimming removed 4 bases from V and 6 bases from J; junction bases left unmatched: 4. CDR3 size: 13 residues. The CDR3 sequence is CATSEGDRGEQYF. The CDR3, as DNA: TGTGCCACCAGTGAAGGTGACAGGGGCGAGCAGTACTTC.